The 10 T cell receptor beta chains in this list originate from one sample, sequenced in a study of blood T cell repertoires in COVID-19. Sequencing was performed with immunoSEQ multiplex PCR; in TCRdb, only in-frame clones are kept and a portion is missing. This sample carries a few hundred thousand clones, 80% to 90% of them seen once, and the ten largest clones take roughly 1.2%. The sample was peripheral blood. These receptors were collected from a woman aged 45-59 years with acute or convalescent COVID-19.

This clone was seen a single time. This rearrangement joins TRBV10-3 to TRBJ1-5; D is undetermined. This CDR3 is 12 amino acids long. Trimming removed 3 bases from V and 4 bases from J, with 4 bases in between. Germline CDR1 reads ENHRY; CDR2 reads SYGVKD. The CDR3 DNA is TGTGCCATCAGTGATGCGAATCAGCCCCAGCATTTT. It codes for CAISDANQPQHF.

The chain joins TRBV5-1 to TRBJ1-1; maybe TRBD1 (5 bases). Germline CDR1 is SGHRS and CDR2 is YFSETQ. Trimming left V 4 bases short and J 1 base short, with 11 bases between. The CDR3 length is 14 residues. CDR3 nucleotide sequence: TGCGCCAGCAGCGCGACCACAGGGAACACTGAAGCTTTCTTT. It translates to CASSATTGNTEAFF.

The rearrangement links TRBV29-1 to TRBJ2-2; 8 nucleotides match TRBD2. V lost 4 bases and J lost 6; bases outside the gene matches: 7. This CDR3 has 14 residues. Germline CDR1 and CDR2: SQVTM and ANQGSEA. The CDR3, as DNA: TGCAGCGTTGGGACGGCGGGAGGCGCCGGGGAGCTGTTTTTT. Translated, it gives CSVGTAGGAGELFF.

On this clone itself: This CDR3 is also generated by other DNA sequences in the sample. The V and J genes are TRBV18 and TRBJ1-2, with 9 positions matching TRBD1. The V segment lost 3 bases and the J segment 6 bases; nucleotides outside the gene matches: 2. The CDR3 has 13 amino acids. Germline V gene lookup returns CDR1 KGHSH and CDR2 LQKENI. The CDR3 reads CASSPGTGNGYTF. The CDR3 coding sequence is TGTGCCAGCTCACCCGGGACAGGGAATGGCTACACCTTC.

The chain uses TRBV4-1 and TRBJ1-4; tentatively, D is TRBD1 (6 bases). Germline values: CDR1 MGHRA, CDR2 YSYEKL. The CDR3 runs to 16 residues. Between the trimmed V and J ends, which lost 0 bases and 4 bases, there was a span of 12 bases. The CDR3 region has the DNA TGCGCCAGCAGCCAAGATCGGGGGGGCAATAATGAAAAACTGTTTTTT. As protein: CASSQDRGGNNEKLFF.

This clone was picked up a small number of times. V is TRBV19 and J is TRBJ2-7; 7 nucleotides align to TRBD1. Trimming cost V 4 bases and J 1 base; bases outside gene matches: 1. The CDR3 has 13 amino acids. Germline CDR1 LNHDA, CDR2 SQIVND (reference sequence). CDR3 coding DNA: TGTGCCAGTAGTAGGGACAGATCCTACGAGCAGTACTTC. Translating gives CASSRDRSYEQYF.

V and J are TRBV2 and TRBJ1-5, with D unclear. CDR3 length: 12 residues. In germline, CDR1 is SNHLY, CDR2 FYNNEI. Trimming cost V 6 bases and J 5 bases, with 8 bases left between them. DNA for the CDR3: TGTGCCAGCAGGGACGGGGATCAGCCCCAGCATTTT. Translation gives CASRDGDQPQHF.

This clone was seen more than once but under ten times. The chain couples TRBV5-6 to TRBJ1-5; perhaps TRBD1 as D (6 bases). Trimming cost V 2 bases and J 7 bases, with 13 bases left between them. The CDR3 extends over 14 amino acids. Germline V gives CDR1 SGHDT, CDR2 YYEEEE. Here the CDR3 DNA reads TGTGCCAGCAGCTTAAGAGGGGGTGGGCAGCCCCAGCATTTT. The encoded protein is CASSLRGGGQPQHF. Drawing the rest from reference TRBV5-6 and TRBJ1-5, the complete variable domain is DAGVTQSPTHLIKTRGQQVTLRCSPKSGHDTVSWYQQALGQGPQFIFQYYEEEERQRGNFPDRFSGHQFPNYSSELNVNALLLGDSALYLCASSLRGGGQPQHFGDGTRLSIL.

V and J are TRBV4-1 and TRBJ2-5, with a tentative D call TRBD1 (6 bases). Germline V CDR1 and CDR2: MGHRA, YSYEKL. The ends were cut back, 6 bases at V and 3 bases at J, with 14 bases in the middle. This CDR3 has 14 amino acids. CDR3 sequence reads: CASRRTTGKETQYF. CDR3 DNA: TGCGCCAGCAGACGTACTACAGGGAAAGAGACCCAGTACTTC.

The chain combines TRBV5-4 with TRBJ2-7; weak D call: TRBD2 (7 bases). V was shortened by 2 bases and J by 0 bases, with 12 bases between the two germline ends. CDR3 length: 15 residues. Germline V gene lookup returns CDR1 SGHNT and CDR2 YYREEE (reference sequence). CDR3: CASSLGGAASYEQYF. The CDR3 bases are TGTGCCAGCAGCTTAGGGGGGGCCGCCTCCTACGAGCAGTACTTC.